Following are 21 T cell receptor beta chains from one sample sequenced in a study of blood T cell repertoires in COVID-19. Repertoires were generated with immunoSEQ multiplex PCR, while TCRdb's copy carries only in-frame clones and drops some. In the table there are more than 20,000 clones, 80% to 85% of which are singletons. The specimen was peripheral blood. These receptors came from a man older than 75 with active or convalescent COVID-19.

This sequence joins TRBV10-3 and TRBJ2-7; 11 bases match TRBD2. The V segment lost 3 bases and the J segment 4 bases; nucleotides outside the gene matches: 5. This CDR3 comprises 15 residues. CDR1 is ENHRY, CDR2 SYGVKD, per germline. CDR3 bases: TGTGCCATCAGTGATTCTACTAGCGGGAGTTACGAGCAGTACTTC. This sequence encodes CAISDSTSGSYEQYF.

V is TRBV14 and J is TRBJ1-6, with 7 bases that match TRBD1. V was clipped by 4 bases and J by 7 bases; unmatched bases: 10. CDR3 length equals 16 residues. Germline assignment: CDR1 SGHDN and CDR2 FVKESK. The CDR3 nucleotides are TGTGCCAGCAGCCCTTGGAGGGCAGGGGGAAATTCACCCCTCCACTTT. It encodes CASSPWRAGGNSPLHF.

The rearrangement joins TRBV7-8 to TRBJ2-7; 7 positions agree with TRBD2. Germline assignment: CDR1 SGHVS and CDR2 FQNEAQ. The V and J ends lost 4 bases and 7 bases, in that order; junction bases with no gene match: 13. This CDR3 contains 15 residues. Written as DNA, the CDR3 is TGTGCCAGCAGCTCAGAGGCGTCGGGCGGGGGAGAGCAGTACTTC. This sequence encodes CASSSEASGGGEQYF.

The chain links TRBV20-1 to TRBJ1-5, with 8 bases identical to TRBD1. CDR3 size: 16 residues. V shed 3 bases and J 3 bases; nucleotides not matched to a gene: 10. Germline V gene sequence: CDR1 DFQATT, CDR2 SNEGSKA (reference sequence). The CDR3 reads CSASPGQGTHNQPQHF. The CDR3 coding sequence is TGCAGTGCTAGTCCAGGACAGGGAACCCACAATCAGCCCCAGCATTTT.

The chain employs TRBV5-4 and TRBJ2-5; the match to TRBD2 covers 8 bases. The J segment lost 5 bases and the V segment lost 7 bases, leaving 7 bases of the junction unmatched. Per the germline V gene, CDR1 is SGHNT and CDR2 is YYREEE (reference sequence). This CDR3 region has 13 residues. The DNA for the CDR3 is TGTGCCAGCGGTCGGGAGGGCCTGGAGACCCAGTACTTC. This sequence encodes CASGREGLETQYF.

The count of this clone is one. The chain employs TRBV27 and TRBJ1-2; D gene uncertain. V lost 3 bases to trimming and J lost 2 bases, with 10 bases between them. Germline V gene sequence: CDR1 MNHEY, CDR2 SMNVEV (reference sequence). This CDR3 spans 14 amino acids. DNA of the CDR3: TGTGCCAGCAGTTTTCGAGGAGAGAACTATGGCTACACCTTC. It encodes CASSFRGENYGYTF.

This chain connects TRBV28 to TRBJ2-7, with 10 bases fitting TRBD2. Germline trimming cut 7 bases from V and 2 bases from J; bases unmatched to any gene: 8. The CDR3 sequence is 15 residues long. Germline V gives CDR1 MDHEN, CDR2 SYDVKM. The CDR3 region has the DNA TGTGCCAGCACCCCTCGCCTAGCGGGAGCCTACGAGCAGTACTTC. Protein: CASTPRLAGAYEQYF.

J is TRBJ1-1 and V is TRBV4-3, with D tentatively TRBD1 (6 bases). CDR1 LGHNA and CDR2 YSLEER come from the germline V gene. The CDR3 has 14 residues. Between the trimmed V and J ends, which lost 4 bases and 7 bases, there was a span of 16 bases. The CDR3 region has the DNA TGCGCCAGCAGCCCCTCGTTCAGGGGAGATGAAGCTTTCTTT. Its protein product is CASSPSFRGDEAFF.

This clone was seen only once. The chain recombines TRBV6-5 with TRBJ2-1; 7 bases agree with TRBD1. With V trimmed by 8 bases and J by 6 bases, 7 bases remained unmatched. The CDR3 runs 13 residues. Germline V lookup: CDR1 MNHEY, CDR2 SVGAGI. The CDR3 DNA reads TGTGCCAGCCGCCAGACAGGGTTCAATGAGCAGTTCTTC. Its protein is CASRQTGFNEQFF.

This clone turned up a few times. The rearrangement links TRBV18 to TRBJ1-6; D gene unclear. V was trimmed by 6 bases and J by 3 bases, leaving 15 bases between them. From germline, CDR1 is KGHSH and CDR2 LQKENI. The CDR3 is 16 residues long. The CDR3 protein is CASSSARNHYNSPLHF. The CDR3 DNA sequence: TGTGCCAGCTCCTCCGCCAGGAACCACTATAATTCACCCCTCCACTTT. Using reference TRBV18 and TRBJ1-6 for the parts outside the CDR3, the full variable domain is NAGVMQNPRHLVRRRGQEARLRCSPMKGHSHVYWYRQLPEEGLKFMVYLQKENIIDESGMPKERFSAEFPKEGPSILRIQQVVRGDSAAYFCASSSARNHYNSPLHFGNGTRLTVT.

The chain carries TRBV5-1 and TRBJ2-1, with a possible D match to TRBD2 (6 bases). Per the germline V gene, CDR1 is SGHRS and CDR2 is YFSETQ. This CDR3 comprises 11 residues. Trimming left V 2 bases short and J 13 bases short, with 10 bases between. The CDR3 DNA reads TGCGCCAGCAGCTTAGGGACTGCTCAGTTCTTC. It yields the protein CASSLGTAQFF.

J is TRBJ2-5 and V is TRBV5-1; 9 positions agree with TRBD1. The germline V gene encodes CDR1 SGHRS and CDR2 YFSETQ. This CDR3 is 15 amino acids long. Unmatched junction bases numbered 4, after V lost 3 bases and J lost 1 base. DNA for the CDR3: TGCGCCAGCAGCTGGAAGACAGGGGGCCAAGAGACCCAGTACTTC. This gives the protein CASSWKTGGQETQYF.

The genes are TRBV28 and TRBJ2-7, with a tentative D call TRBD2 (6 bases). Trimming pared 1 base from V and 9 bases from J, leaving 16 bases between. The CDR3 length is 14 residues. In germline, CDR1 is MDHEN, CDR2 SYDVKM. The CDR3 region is CASSLSAGTLGQYF. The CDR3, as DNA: TGTGCCAGCAGTTTATCCGCAGGGACTTTGGGGCAGTACTTC. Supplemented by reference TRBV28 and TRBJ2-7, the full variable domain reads DVKVTQSSRYLVKRTGEKVFLECVQDMDHENMFWYRQDPGLGLRLIYFSYDVKMKEKGDIPEGYSVSREKKERFSLILESASTNQTSMYLCASSLSAGTLGQYFGPGTRLTVT.

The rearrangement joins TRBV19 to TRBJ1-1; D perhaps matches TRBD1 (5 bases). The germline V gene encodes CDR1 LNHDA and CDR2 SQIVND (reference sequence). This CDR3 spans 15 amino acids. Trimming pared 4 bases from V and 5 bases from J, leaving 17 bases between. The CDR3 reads CASSTLGGGGTEAFF. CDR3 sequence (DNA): TGTGCCAGTAGTACCCTCGGGGGGGGAGGGACTGAAGCTTTCTTT.

The CDR3 sequence is CASSPSGHPYEQYF. The CDR3 coding sequence is TGTGCCAGCTCACCATCCGGACACCCCTACGAGCAGTACTTC. J is TRBJ2-7 and V is TRBV18, with D maybe TRBD1 (5 bases). V dropped 2 bases and J dropped 2 bases, with 10 bases sitting between them. The CDR3 length is 14 residues. Germline CDR1 is KGHSH and CDR2 is LQKENI.

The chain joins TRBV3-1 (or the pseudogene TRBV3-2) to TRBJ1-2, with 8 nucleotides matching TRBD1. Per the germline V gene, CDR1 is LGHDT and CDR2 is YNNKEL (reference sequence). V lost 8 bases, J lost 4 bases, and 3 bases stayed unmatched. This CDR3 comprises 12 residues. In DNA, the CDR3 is TGTGCCAGCTCCGGGACAGGCTATGGCTACACCTTC. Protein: CASSGTGYGYTF.

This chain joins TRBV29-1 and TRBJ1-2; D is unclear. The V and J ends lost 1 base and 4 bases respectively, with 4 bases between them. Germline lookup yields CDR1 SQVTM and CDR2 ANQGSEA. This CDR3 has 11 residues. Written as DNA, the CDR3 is TGCAGCGTTGAAGGCAGCTATGGCTACACCTTC. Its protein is CSVEGSYGYTF. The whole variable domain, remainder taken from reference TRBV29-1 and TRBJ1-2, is SAVISQKPSRDICQRGTSLTIQCQVDSQVTMMFWYRQQPGQSLTLIATANQGSEATYESGFVIDKFPISRPNLTFSTLTVSNMSPEDSSIYLCSVEGSYGYTFGSGTRLTVV.

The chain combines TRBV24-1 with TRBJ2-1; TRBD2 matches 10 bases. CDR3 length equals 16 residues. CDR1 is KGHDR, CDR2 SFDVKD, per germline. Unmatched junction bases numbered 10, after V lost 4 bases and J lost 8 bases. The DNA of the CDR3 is TGTGCCACCAGTGAACCTGAGCGGGGGGGGAGGTATGAGCAGTTCTTC. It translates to CATSEPERGGRYEQFF.

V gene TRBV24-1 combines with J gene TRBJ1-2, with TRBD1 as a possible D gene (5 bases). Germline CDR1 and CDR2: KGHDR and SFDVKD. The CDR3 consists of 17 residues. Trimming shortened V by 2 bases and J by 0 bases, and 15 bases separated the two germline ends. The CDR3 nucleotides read TGTGCCACCAGTGATTCGGCCGGGGGGAGATCTAACTATGGCTACACCTTC. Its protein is CATSDSAGGRSNYGYTF.

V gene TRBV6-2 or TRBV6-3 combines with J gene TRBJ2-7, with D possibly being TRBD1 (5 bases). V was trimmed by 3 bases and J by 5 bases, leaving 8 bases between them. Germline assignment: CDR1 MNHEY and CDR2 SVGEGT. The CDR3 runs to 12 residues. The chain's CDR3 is CASSYIGDEQYF. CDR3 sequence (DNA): TGTGCCAGCAGTTATATAGGGGACGAGCAGTACTTC.

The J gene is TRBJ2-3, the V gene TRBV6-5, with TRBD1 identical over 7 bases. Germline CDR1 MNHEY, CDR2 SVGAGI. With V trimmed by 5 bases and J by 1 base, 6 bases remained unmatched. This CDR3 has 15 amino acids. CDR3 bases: TGTGCCAGCAGTACCAGGACAGGACGCACAGATACGCAGTATTTT. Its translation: CASSTRTGRTDTQYF.